A selection of T cell receptor beta chains follows, all from one sample in a study of T cells after somatic rescue of genetic block. Profiling relied on immunoSEQ multiplex PCR, and the TCRdb table lists in-frame clones only, not all of them. The repertoire holds 80,000 to 100,000 clones, with 85% to 90% as singletons. The sample taken for sequencing was peripheral blood mononuclear cells (PBMCs). These receptors were taken from a woman between 18 and 29 years old. Both conserved end residues are part of each CDR3.

J gene,V gene,CDR3 length,CDR3 protein
TRBJ1-1,TRBV7-9,13,CASSFDRAAEAFF
TRBJ2-1,TRBV7-8,16,CASSHRASGIGDEQFF
TRBJ2-1,TRBV7-8,17,CASSFPDRGTFSDEQFF
TRBJ1-1,TRBV5-1,14,CASSSDRSNTEAFF
TRBJ1-5,TRBV28,14,CASLGDRGNQPQHF
TRBJ1-1,TRBV6-1,16,CASSEALPGQNTEAFF
TRBJ1-3,TRBV19,21,CASSNRPARTGGQSSGNTIYF
TRBJ2-1,TRBV7-9,19,CASSLQAGTSGQRVNEQFF
TRBJ2-3,TRBV27,18,CASSPRRKRGQSTDTQYF
TRBJ1-2,TRBV5-1,14,CASSFSQFNYGYTF
TRBJ1-5,TRBV5-6,13,CASSLGAHQPQHF
TRBJ1-2,TRBV30,15,CAWSVLGTGGDGYTF
TRBJ1-4,TRBV4-1,14,CASSPGLPSEKLFF
TRBJ1-1,TRBV19,14,CASSPSGGSTEAFF
TRBJ2-5,TRBV28,14,CASGMGGIQETQYF
TRBJ1-3,TRBV5-1,16,CASSLGSGSSGNTIYF
TRBJ1-3,TRBV5-1,17,CASSLGQTGFSGNTIYF
TRBJ2-3,TRBV7-2,16,CASSPGGRWDLYTQYF
TRBJ2-7,TRBV6-1,14,CASTPWTGSYEQYF
TRBJ2-1,TRBV9,18,CASSGQQGTLRKYNEQFF
TRBJ2-3,TRBV2,14,CASNLAGALDTQYF
TRBJ1-1,TRBV7-9,17,CASSPITLQGMNTEAFF
TRBJ2-3,TRBV25-1,15,CASRYSGTSTDTQYF
TRBJ1-3,TRBV7-9,11,CASSFRNTIYF
TRBJ1-3,TRBV19,16,CASSIAQGVGGGTIYF
TRBJ1-2,TRBV19,12,CASSIGGSGYTF
TRBJ2-2,TRBV5-1,17,CASSLGWRSGNTGELFF
TRBJ2-2,TRBV6-1,14,CASSDGDDTGELFF
TRBJ1-2,TRBV5-4,13,CASSLAGGYGYTF
TRBJ2-5,TRBV29-1,11,CSTWTEETQYF
TRBJ1-2,TRBV28,14,CASSTPGHAYGYTF
TRBJ1-1,TRBV21-1,14,CASRDREKGTEAFF
TRBJ2-3,TRBV10-2,16,CASSPFWRPSTDTQYF
TRBJ2-5,TRBV11-3,15,CASSPGQSFQETQYF
TRBJ2-7,TRBV18,18,CASSPFPGQGGRSYEQYF
TRBJ2-2,TRBV11-2,18,CASSLRGRGSANTGELFF
TRBJ1-5,TRBV6-5,15,CASSHGDGDNQPQHF
TRBJ2-1,TRBV5-1,20,CASSLAIPRAGRGSYNEQFF